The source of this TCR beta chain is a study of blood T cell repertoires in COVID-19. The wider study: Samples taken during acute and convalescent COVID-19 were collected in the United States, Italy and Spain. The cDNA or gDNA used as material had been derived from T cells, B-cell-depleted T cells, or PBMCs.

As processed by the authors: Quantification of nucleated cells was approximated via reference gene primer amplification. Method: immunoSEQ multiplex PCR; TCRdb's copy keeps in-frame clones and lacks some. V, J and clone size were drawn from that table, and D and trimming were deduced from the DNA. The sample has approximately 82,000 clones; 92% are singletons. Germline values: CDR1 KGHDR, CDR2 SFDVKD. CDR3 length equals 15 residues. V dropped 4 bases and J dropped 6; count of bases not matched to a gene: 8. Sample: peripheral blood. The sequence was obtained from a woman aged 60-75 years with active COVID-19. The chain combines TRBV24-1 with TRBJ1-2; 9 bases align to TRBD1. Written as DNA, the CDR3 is TGTGCCACCAGTGACTCCGGGACAGGGAGAGATGGCTACACCTTC. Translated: CATSDSGTGRDGYTF.